The present entry profiles one T cell receptor beta chain with its context. Its antigen is not known. Clones were sequenced by immunoSEQ multiplex PCR, and TCRdb holds only the in-frame ones, with some missing. In the table there are roughly 82,000 clones, about 88% of which are singletons. This specimen belongs to a study of radiation and T cells in renal cell carcinoma. Time point of the sample: blood 4 weeks post-SBRT, at nephrectomy. The treatment denotes: 15 Gy SBRT to primary tumor, nephrectomy 4 weeks later. Nephrectomy followed 15 Gy stereotactic body radiation by 4 weeks. Clear cell pathology was present in this patient's renal cell carcinoma. The CDR3 loop spans 13 amino acids. From germline, CDR1 is GTSNPN and CDR2 SVGIG (reference sequence). With 6 bases removed from V and 3 bases from J, the gap between germline ends came to 14 bases. Findings and limits, study-wide: From baseline, blood top tumor clonotypes peaked at 2 weeks post-radiation. No pretreatment tumor biopsies were available for baseline clonotypes.

The rearrangement joins TRBV30 to TRBJ1-1; tentatively, D is TRBD1 (5 bases). Sequenced material: blood, taken from a patient whose treatment included radiotherapy and nephrectomy. This clonotype was obtained from a woman in her seventies with renal cell carcinoma. For the CDR3, the DNA is TGTGCCTGTCACGCGGGGGGACACACTGAAGCTTTCTTT. It specifies CACHAGGHTEAFF.